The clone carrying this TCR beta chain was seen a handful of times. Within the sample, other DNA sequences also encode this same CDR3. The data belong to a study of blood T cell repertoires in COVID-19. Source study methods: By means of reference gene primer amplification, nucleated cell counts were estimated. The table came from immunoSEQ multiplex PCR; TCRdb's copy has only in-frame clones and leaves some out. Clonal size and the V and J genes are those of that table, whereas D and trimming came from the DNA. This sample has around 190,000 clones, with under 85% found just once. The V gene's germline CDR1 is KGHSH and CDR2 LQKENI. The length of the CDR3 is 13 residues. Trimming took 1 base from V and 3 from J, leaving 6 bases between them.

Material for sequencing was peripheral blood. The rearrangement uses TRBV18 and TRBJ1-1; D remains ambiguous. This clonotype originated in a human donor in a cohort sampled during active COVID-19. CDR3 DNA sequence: TGTGCCAGCTCACCACAGGGAGACACTGAAGCTTTCTTT. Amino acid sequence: CASSPQGDTEAFF.